This passage covers 18 T cell receptor beta chains from one sample sequenced in a study of cytomegalovirus exposure and HLA in healthy donors. PCR primers comprised 60 Vbeta and 13 Jbeta primers. The data were produced by immunoSEQ multiplex PCR, yet TCRdb's version contains in-frame clones alone and is incomplete. The repertoire holds 95,000 to 150,000 clones, with approximately 72% as singletons. Sequencing was done on a sample of PBMCs. The receptor source for this set is a man aged 18 to 29 in good health and CMV-seronegative.

In DNA form, the CDR3 reads TGCGCCAGCAGCCATAGCGGGGGTCCGAACACCGGGGAGCTGTTTTTT. It is translated as CASSHSGGPNTGELFF. V and J are TRBV4-1 and TRBJ2-2, with 9 bases identical to TRBD2. The germline V gene encodes CDR1 MGHRA and CDR2 YSYEKL. The CDR3 spans 16 residues. V lost 3 bases to trimming and J lost 0 bases; unmatched junction nucleotides: 2.

This CDR3 is CASSQTGLTQYF. In nucleotides, the CDR3 is TGCGCCAGCAGCCAAACGGGACTTACGCAGTATTTT. The J gene is TRBJ2-3, the V gene TRBV4-3, with D possibly being TRBD2 (6 bases). The germline gives CDR1 LGHNA, CDR2 YSLEER. Trimming left V 2 bases short and J 8 bases short, with 8 bases between. The length of the CDR3 is 12 residues.

The V call is TRBV5-4, the J call TRBJ2-1, with a possible D match to TRBD1 (7 bases). In germline, CDR1 is SGHNT, CDR2 YYREEE (reference sequence). This CDR3 comprises 17 residues. V was pared by 6 bases and J by 0 bases, with 19 bases between. CDR3 nucleotide sequence: TGTGCCAGCAAAGGAGGGGGCGGCGCTTTCTCCTACAATGAGCAGTTCTTC. This translates into CASKGGGGAFSYNEQFF.

This clone was found once. The rearrangement joins TRBV27 to TRBJ2-3; the D gene is possibly TRBD2 (5 bases). Trimming took 4 bases from V and 0 from J, leaving 11 bases between them. The CDR3 sequence is 15 residues long. Germline values: CDR1 MNHEY, CDR2 SMNVEV (reference sequence). In DNA form, the CDR3 reads TGTGCCAGCAGTTACCTAGCAACTAGCACAGATACGCAGTATTTT. As protein: CASSYLATSTDTQYF.

This chain joins TRBV4-1 and TRBJ2-7; unclear D gene. There are 14 residues in the CDR3. Trimming left V 1 base short and J 0 bases short, with 7 bases between. Germline V lookup: CDR1 MGHRA, CDR2 YSYEKL. The CDR3 protein is CASSQGLPSYEQYF. Here the CDR3 DNA reads TGCGCCAGCAGCCAAGGTCTCCCCTCCTACGAGCAGTACTTC.

The V and J genes are TRBV13 and TRBJ2-6; possible D gene TRBD2, 6 bases. The CDR3 is made up of 15 amino acids. Germline assignment: CDR1 PRHDT and CDR2 FYEKMQ (reference sequence). V lost 5 bases to trimming and J lost 0 bases, with 8 bases between them. The CDR3: CASSHGGSGANVLTF. Here the CDR3 DNA reads TGTGCCAGCAGCCACGGGGGCTCTGGGGCCAACGTCCTGACTTTC.

The CDR3 reads CASRNQGSREAFF. CDR3 coding DNA: TGTGCCAGCAGAAATCAGGGTTCCCGGGAAGCTTTCTTT. J is TRBJ1-1 and V is TRBV7-9; the D gene is possibly TRBD1 (5 bases). CDR3 length: 13 residues. The germline V gene encodes CDR1 SEHNR and CDR2 FQNEAQ (reference sequence). The V and J ends lost 6 bases and 8 bases respectively, with 16 bases between them.

The V gene is TRBV5-6, the J gene TRBJ2-5; 8 bases map to TRBD2. The J call may be incorrect, as the DNA end agrees better with TRBJ2-7. The CDR3 sequence is 15 residues long. Germline assignment: CDR1 SGHDT and CDR2 YYEEEE. This CDR3 is CASSLNAGGRTEQYF. In DNA, the CDR3 is TGTGCCAGCAGCTTGAATGCGGGAGGCCGCACCGAGCAGTACTTC.

This clone was seen a handful of times. This sequence joins TRBV27 and TRBJ2-6; TRBD1 agrees at 10 bases. V shed 10 bases, J shed 0 bases, and the junction held 12 bases outside the gene matches. CDR1 is MNHEY, CDR2 SMNVEV, per germline (reference sequence). The CDR3 is 18 amino acids. CDR3 region: CATTHRDRGLSGANVLTF. CDR3 DNA: TGTGCCACCACCCACCGGGACAGGGGACTCTCTGGGGCCAACGTCCTGACTTTC.

V gene TRBV19 combines with J gene TRBJ1-5; D gene ambiguous. Trimming shortened V by 5 bases and J by 4 bases, and 6 bases separated the two germline ends. This CDR3 contains 12 residues. Germline CDR1 is LNHDA and CDR2 is SQIVND (reference sequence). For the CDR3, the DNA is TGTGCCAGTAGTGGCGGGAATCAGCCCCAGCATTTT. Translated, it gives CASSGGNQPQHF.

This clone was seen more than once but under ten times. The rearrangement joins TRBV7-6 to TRBJ2-2, with 11 bases identical to TRBD2. The CDR3 is 16 residues long. Trimming cost V 5 bases and J 3 bases; bases outside gene matches: 5. The V gene's germline CDR1 is SGHVS and CDR2 FNYEAQ. The CDR3 coding sequence is TGTGCCAGCAGCCTTTTAGCGGGAGGGGACACCGGGGAGCTGTTTTTT. Protein product: CASSLLAGGDTGELFF.

V is TRBV6-1 and J is TRBJ1-1; weak D call: TRBD1 (6 bases). V lost 6 bases, J lost 4 bases, and 18 bases lay in between. The CDR3 totals 15 residues. Germline assignment: CDR1 MNHNS and CDR2 SASEGT. Written as DNA, the CDR3 is TGTGCCAGCAGGGATATGAGGGGGAAGTTCACTGAAGCTTTCTTT. Translation: CASRDMRGKFTEAFF.

The chain is built from TRBV19 and TRBJ1-3, with TRBD1 matching 8 bases. Trimming took 3 bases from V and 4 from J; bases not matched to a gene: 5. CDR3 length: 15 amino acids. Germline V gives CDR1 LNHDA, CDR2 SQIVND (reference sequence). The CDR3 bases are TGTGCCAGTAGTATCGGGACAGGTTCGGGAAACACCATATATTTT. Its protein product is CASSIGTGSGNTIYF.

The chain employs TRBV7-8 and TRBJ2-1; D not resolved. This CDR3 is built from 15 residues. Germline loops: CDR1 SGHVS, CDR2 FQNEAQ. Trimming pared 1 base from V and 6 bases from J, leaving 13 bases between. The CDR3 loop is CASSLDSYPLNEQFF. The CDR3 nucleotides read TGTGCCAGCAGCTTAGACAGTTACCCCCTCAATGAGCAGTTCTTC.

This clone was detected a few times. The chain carries TRBV4-3 and TRBJ2-3; TRBD2 aligns across 7 bases. The CDR3 extends over 16 amino acids. Per the germline V gene, CDR1 is LGHNA and CDR2 is YSLEER. The junction had 7 bases not matched to a gene; V was cut back by 1 base and J by 3 bases. CDR3 in amino acids: CASSQAPGLQTDTQYF. In DNA, the CDR3 is TGCGCCAGCAGCCAAGCTCCGGGACTACAGACAGATACGCAGTATTTT.

Points on this clone: One end of the junction does not line up with germline, which may come from a read error. The gene calls are TRBV25-1 and TRBJ1-2; D is possibly TRBD1 (5 bases). The germline V gene has CDR1 MGHDK and CDR2 SYGVNS. This CDR3 contains 15 residues. CDR3 in amino acids: CASSEFGAVYGGYPF. The CDR3 coding sequence is TGTGCCAGCAGTGAATTTGGGGCAGTGTACGGTGGCTACCCCTTC.

This chain links TRBV30 with TRBJ2-2; 9 nucleotides align to TRBD1. CDR1 and CDR2 (germline): GTSNPN, SVGIG (reference sequence). CDR3 length: 12 residues. Trimming cost V 8 bases and J 6 bases; bases outside gene matches: 4. CDR3 amino acids: CARDREAGELFF. The CDR3 bases are TGTGCCCGGGACAGGGAAGCCGGGGAGCTGTTTTTT.

Worth noting for this clone: This sample includes further DNA sequences coding for the same CDR3. The rearrangement links TRBV29-1 to TRBJ2-7; 7 bases agree with TRBD1. The ends lost 7 bases at V and 3 bases at J; junction bases unmatched: 3. Germline V lookup: CDR1 SQVTM, CDR2 ANQGSEA. The CDR3 is 11 amino acids. The CDR3: CSGRQGYEQYF. The CDR3 nucleotides read TGCAGCGGTAGACAGGGCTACGAGCAGTACTTC.